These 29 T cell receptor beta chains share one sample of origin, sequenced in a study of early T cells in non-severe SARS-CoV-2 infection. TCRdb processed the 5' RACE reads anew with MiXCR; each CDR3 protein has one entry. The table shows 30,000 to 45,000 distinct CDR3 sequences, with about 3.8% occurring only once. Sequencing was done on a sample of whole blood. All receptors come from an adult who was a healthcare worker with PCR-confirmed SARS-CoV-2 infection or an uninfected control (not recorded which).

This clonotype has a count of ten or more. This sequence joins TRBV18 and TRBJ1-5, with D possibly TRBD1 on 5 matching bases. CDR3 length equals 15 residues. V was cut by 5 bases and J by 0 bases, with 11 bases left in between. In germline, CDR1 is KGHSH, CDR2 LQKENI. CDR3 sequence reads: CASSAGGHSNQPQHF. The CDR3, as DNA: TGTGCCAGCTCAGCGGGTGGACATAGCAATCAGCCCCAGCATTTT.

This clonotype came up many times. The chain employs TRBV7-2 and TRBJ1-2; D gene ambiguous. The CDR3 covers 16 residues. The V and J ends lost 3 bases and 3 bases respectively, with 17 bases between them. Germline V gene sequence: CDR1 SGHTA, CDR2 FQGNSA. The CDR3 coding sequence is TGTGCCAGCAGCTTGGTACCGGGAGGTAGAGACTATGGCTACACCTTC. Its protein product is CASSLVPGGRDYGYTF.

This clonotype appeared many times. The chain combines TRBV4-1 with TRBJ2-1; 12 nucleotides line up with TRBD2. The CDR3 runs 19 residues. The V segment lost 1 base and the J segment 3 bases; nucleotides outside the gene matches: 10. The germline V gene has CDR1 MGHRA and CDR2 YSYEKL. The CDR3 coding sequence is TGCGCCAGCAGCCAAGTTTGGCTAGCGGGAGGGCCGGACTACAATGAGCAGTTCTTC. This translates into CASSQVWLAGGPDYNEQFF.

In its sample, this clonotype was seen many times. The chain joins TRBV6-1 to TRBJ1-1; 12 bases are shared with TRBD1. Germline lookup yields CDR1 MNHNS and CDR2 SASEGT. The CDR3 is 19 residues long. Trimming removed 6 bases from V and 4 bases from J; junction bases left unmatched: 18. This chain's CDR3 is CASRGFPGQGAKIVTEAFF. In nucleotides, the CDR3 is TGTGCCAGCAGAGGATTCCCGGGACAGGGGGCGAAGATCGTCACTGAAGCTTTCTTT.

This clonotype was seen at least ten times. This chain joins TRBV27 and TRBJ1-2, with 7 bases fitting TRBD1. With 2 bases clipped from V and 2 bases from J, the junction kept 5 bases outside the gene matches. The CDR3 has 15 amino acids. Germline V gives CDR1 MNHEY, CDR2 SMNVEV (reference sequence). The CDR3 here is CASSLGSTGNYGYTF. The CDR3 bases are TGTGCCAGCAGTTTAGGGTCGACAGGGAACTATGGCTACACCTTC.

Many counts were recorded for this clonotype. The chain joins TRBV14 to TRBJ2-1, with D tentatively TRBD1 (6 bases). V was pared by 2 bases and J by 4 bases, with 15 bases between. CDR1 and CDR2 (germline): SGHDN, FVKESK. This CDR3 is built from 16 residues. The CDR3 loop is CASSQIRDTPYNEQFF. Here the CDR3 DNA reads TGTGCCAGCAGCCAAATCCGGGACACCCCGTACAATGAGCAGTTCTTC.

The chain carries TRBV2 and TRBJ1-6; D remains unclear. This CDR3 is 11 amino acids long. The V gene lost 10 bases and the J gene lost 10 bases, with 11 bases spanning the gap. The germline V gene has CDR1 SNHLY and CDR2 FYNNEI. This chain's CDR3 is CATSTDSPLHF. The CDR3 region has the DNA TGTGCCACCAGCACCGACTCACCCCTCCACTTT.

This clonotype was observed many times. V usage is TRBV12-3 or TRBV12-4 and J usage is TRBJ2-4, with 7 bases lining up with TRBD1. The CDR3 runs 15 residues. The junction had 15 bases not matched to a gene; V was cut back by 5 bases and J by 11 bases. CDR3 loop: CASSETGNPGRLQYF. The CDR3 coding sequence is TGTGCCAGCAGTGAGACAGGGAACCCCGGCCGGCTTCAGTACTTC.

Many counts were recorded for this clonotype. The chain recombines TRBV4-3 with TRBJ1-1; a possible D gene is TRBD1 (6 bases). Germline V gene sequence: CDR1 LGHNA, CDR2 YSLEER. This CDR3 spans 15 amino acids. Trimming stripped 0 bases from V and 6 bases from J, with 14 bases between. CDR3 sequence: CASSQDQGRASEAFF. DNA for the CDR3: TGCGCCAGCAGCCAAGATCAGGGGAGGGCTTCTGAAGCTTTCTTT.

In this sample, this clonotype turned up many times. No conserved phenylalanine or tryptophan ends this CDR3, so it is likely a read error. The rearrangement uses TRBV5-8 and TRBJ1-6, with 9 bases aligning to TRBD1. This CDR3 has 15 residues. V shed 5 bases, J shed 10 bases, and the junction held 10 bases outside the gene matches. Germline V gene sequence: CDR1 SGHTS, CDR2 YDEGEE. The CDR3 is CASSSLWTGESPLHL. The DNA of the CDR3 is TGTGCCAGCAGTTCTCTATGGACAGGGGAGTCACCCCTCCACCTT.

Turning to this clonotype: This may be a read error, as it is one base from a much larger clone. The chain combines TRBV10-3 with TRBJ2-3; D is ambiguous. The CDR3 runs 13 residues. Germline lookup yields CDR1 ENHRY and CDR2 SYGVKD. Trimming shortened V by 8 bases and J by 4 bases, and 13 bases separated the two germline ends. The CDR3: CAIEPGDSDTQYF. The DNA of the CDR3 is TGTGCCATCGAACCGGGTGACTCAGATACGCAGTATTTT.

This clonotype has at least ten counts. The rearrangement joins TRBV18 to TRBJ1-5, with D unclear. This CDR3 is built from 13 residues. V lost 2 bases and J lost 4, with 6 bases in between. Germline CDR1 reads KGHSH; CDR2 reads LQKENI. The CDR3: CASSPMGNQPQHF. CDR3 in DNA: TGTGCCAGCTCACCAATGGGGAATCAGCCCCAGCATTTT.

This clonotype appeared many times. CDR3 nucleotide sequence: TGTGCCAGCTCACCCGGGAGGGGGAACACTGAAGCTTTCTTT. As protein: CASSPGRGNTEAFF. The rearrangement joins TRBV18 to TRBJ1-1; TRBD1 is a possible D gene (5 bases). The CDR3 covers 14 residues. Germline assignment: CDR1 KGHSH and CDR2 LQKENI. V was pared by 3 bases and J by 1 base, with 9 bases between.

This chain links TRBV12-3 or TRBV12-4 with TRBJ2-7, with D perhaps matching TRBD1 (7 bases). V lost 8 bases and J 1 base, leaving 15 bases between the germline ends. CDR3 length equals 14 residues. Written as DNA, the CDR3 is TGTGCCAGCTGCCTCCAGGGGGGATCCTACGAGCAGTACTTC. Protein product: CASCLQGGSYEQYF.

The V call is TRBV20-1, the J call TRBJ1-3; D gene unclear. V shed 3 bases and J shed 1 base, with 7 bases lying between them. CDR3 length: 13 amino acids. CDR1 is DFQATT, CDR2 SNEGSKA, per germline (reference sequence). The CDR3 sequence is CSAREPSGNTIYF. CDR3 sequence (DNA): TGCAGTGCTAGGGAGCCGTCTGGAAACACCATATATTTT.

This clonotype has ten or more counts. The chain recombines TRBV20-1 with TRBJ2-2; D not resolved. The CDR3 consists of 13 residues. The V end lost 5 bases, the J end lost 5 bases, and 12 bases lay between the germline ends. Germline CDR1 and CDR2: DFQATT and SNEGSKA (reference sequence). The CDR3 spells CSAARPGTGELFF. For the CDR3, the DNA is TGCAGTGCTGCCCGACCTGGGACCGGGGAGCTGTTTTTT.

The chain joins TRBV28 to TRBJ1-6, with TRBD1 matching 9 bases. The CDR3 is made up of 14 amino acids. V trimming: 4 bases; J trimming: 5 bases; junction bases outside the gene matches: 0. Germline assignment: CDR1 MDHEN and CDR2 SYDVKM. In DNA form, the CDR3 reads TGTGCCAGCAGTTGGGACAGGGATAATTCACCCCTCCACTTT. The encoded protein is CASSWDRDNSPLHF.

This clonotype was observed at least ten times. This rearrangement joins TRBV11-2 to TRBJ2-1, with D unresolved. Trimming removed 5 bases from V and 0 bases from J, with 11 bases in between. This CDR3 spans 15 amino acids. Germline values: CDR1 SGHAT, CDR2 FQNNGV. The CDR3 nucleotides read TGTGCCAGCAGCCCACTGCGATCCTCCTACAATGAGCAGTTCTTC. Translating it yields CASSPLRSSYNEQFF.

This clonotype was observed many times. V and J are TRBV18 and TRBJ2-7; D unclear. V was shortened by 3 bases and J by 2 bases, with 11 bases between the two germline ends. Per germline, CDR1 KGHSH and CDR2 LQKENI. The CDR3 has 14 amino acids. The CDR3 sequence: CASSPGGRTYEQYF. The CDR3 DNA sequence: TGTGCCAGCTCACCGGGCGGCAGGACCTACGAGCAGTACTTC.

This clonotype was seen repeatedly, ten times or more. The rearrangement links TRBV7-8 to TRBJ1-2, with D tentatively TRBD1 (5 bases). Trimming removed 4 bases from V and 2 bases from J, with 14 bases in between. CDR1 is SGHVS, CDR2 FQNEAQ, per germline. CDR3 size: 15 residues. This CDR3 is CASSSPGTSNYGYTF. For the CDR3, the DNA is TGTGCCAGCAGCTCCCCCGGGACGTCGAACTATGGCTACACCTTC.

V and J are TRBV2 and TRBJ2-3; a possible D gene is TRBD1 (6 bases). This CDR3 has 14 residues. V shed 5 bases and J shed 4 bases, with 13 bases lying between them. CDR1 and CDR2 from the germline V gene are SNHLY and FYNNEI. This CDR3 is CASSPAGQPDTQYF. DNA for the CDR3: TGTGCCAGCAGTCCAGCAGGACAGCCAGATACGCAGTATTTT.

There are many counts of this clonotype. CDR3 sequence reads: CASSLLKGDKNIQYF. Written as DNA, the CDR3 is TGTGCCAGCAGCTTGTTAAAGGGAGACAAAAACATTCAGTACTTC. The J gene is TRBJ2-4, the V gene TRBV5-6, with D maybe TRBD2 (5 bases). The CDR3 sequence is 15 residues long. Trimming stripped 1 base from V and 3 bases from J, with 11 bases between. The germline V gene encodes CDR1 SGHDT and CDR2 YYEEEE.

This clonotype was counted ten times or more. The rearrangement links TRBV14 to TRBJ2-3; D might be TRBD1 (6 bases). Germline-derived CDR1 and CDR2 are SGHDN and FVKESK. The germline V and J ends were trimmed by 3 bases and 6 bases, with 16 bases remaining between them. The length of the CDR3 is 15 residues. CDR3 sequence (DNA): TGTGCCAGCAGCCATACCACAGGGATTGGGGATACGCAGTATTTT. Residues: CASSHTTGIGDTQYF.

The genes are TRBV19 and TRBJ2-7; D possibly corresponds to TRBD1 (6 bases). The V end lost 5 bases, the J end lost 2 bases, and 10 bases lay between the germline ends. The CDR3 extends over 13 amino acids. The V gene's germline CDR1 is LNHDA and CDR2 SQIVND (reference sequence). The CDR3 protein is CASSPGQTYEQYF. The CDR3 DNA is TGTGCCAGTAGTCCCGGACAGACCTACGAGCAGTACTTC. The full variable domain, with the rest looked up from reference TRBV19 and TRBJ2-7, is DGGITQSPKYLFRKEGQNVTLSCEQNLNHDAMYWYRQDPGQGLRLIYYSQIVNDFQKGDIAEGYSVSREKKESFPLTVTSAQKNPTAFYLCASSPGQTYEQYFGPGTRLTVT.

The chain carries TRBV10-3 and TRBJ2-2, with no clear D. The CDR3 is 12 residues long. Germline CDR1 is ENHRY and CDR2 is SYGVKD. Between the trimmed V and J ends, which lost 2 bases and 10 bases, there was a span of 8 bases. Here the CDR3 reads CAISERAVELFF. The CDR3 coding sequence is TGTGCCATCAGTGAGCGGGCCGTGGAGCTGTTTTTT.

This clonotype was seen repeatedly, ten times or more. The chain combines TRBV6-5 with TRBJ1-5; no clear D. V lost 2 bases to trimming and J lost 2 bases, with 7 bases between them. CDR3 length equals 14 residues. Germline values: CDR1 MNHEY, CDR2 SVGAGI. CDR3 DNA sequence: TGTGCCAGCAGTTACAGTTCTGGCAATCAGCCCCAGCATTTT. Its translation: CASSYSSGNQPQHF.

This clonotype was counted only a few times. The CDR3 sequence: CASSLVSPGTGVSYGYTF. CDR3 nucleotide sequence: TGTGCCAGCAGCTTAGTTTCGCCAGGGACAGGGGTTTCTTACGGCTACACCTTC. This chain links TRBV7-2 with TRBJ1-2, with 10 positions matching TRBD1. This CDR3 contains 18 residues. Germline assignment: CDR1 SGHTA and CDR2 FQGNSA. The ends lost 1 base at V and 8 bases at J; junction bases unmatched: 16.

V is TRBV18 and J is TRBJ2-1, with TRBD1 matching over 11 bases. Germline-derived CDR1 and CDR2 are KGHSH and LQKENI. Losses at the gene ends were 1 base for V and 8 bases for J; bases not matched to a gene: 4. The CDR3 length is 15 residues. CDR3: CASSPLGQGADEQFF. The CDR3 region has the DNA TGTGCCAGCTCACCACTCGGACAGGGGGCCGATGAGCAGTTCTTC.

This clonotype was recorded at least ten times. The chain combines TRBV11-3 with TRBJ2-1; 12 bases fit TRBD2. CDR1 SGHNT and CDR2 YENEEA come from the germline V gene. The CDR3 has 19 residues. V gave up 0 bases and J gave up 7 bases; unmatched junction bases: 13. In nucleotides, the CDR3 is TGTGCCAGCAGCTTAGACAGCCCCCAACTAGCGGGAGGTCGGAATGAGCAGTTCTTC. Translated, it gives CASSLDSPQLAGGRNEQFF.